This TCR beta chain was captured by sequencing in a study of T cell responses to AZD1222 COVID-19 vaccine. Measured with immunoSEQ multiplex PCR; TCRdb has only the in-frame clones, and not every one. Of over 100,000 clones in the sample, about 86% were seen once. This sample comprised peripheral blood, obtained on day 0 of AZD1222 vaccination. The origin of this receptor is an adult in good health.

For the CDR3, the DNA is TGTGCCAGCAGCGGGCTGACGGGCTCCTACAATGAGCAGTTCTTC. It is translated as CASSGLTGSYNEQFF. This chain joins TRBV9 and TRBJ2-1, with D uncertain. CDR1 and CDR2 from the germline V gene are SGDLS and YYNGEE. Trimming left V 3 bases short and J 0 bases short, with 10 bases between. The CDR3 has 15 residues.